A single sample gave rise to the 9 T cell receptor beta chains below, sequenced in a study of PD-1 blockade in classical Hodgkin lymphoma. Every patient experienced relapse after autologous stem cell transplantation, and brentuximab vedotin exposure varied. Clones were read by immunoSEQ multiplex PCR, and TCRdb kept only the in-frame ones, dropping some. The sample contains about 19,000 clones, about 76% of which appear only once. The sample was peripheral blood mononuclear cells (PBMCs), taken before the second cycle of nivolumab. These receptors were obtained from a human donor with classical Hodgkin lymphoma.

The rearrangement links TRBV11-1 to TRBJ2-2, with D unclear. V shed 1 base and J shed 0 bases, with 6 bases lying between them. Germline V CDR1 and CDR2: SGHAT, FQDESV (reference sequence). The CDR3 contains 15 residues. CDR3 nucleotides: TGTGCCAGCAGCTTAGACAGAACGAACACCGGGGAGCTGTTTTTT. Its protein is CASSLDRTNTGELFF.

The V and J genes are TRBV30 and TRBJ2-3, with 9 positions matching TRBD2. The CDR3 totals 14 residues. The V gene end was trimmed by 4 bases and the J gene end by 2 bases; junction bases not matched to a gene: 4. Per the germline V gene, CDR1 is GTSNPN and CDR2 is SVGIG (reference sequence). The DNA of the CDR3 is TGTGCCTGGACCCAGCGGGGGGACACAGATACGCAGTATTTT. Residues: CAWTQRGDTDTQYF.

The chain joins TRBV5-1 to TRBJ1-1, with D tentatively TRBD1 (5 bases). Trimming cost V 7 bases and J 6 bases, with 13 bases left between them. From germline, CDR1 is SGHRS and CDR2 YFSETQ. The CDR3 contains 12 residues. In DNA, the CDR3 is TGCGCCAGCCATGAGGAGGGGTCTGAAGCTTTCTTT. Translation gives CASHEEGSEAFF.

CDR3 residues: CASSERLAGDTDTQYF. As DNA, the CDR3 is TGTGCCAGCAGTGAGCGACTAGCGGGAGACACAGATACGCAGTATTTT. The V gene is TRBV6-4, the J gene TRBJ2-3; 12 bases fit TRBD2. This CDR3 is 16 amino acids long. Germline CDR1 and CDR2: MRHNA and SNTAGT. With 3 bases clipped from V and 2 bases from J, the junction kept 3 bases outside the gene matches.

The V and J genes are TRBV7-6 and TRBJ2-2, with 8 bases identical to TRBD1. The CDR3 runs 15 residues. Germline V lookup: CDR1 SGHVS, CDR2 FNYEAQ. The J segment lost 2 bases and the V segment lost 5 bases, leaving 4 bases of the junction unmatched. CDR3 sequence: CASSLGQGNTGELFF. The CDR3 nucleotides read TGTGCCAGCAGCCTCGGACAGGGCAACACCGGGGAGCTGTTTTTT.

The chain recombines TRBV19 with TRBJ2-1, with D perhaps TRBD1 (6 bases). Germline-derived CDR1 and CDR2 are LNHDA and SQIVND (reference sequence). V was cut by 9 bases and J by 0 bases, with 18 bases left in between. This CDR3 has 16 residues. The CDR3 region is CASSDRFLSSYNEQFF. CDR3 DNA: TGTGCCAGCTCTGACAGGTTCCTGAGCTCCTACAATGAGCAGTTCTTC.

This rearrangement joins TRBV5-4 to TRBJ1-1; TRBD1 is a possible D gene (5 bases). Germline loops: CDR1 SGHNT, CDR2 YYREEE (reference sequence). The germline V and J ends were trimmed by 4 bases and 0 bases, with 19 bases remaining between them. CDR3 length: 17 amino acids. Written as DNA, the CDR3 is TGTGCCAGCAGCCCGTTTGGCAGGGCAGAGGTGAACACTGAAGCTTTCTTT. It is translated as CASSPFGRAEVNTEAFF.

The chain is built from TRBV4-2 and TRBJ2-1; 8 bases are shared with TRBD2. The CDR3 is 17 amino acids. Germline V gene data show CDR1 as LGHNA and CDR2 as YNFKEQ. The trim removed 2 bases at V and 8 bases at J, leaving 14 bases unmatched. The CDR3 DNA sequence: TGTGCCAGCAGCCAAACCCCAACTAGCGGCCTATGGGATGAGCAGTTCTTC. Protein product: CASSQTPTSGLWDEQFF.

This rearrangement joins TRBV28 to TRBJ2-7; unclear D gene. CDR1 MDHEN and CDR2 SYDVKM come from the germline V gene. The CDR3 loop spans 13 amino acids. Trimming removed 6 bases at V and 3 bases at J, with 12 bases between. DNA of the CDR3: TGTGCCAGCAGGGCCGCGGAGAACTACGAGCAGTACTTC. Protein product: CASRAAENYEQYF.